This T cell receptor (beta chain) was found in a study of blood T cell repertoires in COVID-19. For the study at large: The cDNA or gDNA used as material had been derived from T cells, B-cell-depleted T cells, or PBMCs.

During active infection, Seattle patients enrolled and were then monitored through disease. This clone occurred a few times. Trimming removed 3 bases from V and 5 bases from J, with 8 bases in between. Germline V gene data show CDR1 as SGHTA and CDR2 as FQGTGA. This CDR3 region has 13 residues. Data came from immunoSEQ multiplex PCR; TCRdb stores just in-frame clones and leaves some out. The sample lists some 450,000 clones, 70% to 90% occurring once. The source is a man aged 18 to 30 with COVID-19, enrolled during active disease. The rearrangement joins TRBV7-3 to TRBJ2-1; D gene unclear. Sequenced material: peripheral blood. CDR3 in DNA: TGTGCCAGCAGCTTTTACCAGGACAATGAGCAGTTCTTC. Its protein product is CASSFYQDNEQFF.